A single sample is the source of the 18 T cell receptor beta chains below, sequenced in a study of T-cell memory formation after mild COVID-19. TCRdb recomputed calls from the 5' RACE reads with MiXCR, one row per CDR3 protein. This table has about 400,000 distinct CDR3 sequences, about 22% appearing once. The sequenced material came from PBMCs or a T cell subset sorted from them (not recorded which). The receptors derive from an adult woman who had mild COVID-19 (a few samples of this study predate the infection). Cell type and time point are not known.

This chain links TRBV27 with TRBJ2-1; 9 nucleotides match TRBD2. Germline V gene sequence: CDR1 MNHEY, CDR2 SMNVEV (reference sequence). The CDR3 covers 12 residues. With V trimmed by 6 bases and J by 9 bases, 3 bases remained unmatched. The CDR3 DNA reads as TGTGCCAGCAGGACTAGCGGAAGTGAGCAGTTCTTC. Translating it yields CASRTSGSEQFF.

In this sample, this clonotype turned up a few times. This chain connects TRBV6-2 or TRBV6-3 to TRBJ2-1; 10 bases agree with TRBD2. Losses at the gene ends were 5 bases for V and 4 bases for J; bases not matched to a gene: 11. The germline gives CDR1 MNHEY, CDR2 SVGEGT. The CDR3 sequence is 17 residues long. CDR3 sequence: CASSQTLLAGGYNEQFF. CDR3 in DNA: TGTGCCAGCAGTCAAACCCTCTTAGCGGGAGGTTACAATGAGCAGTTCTTC.

The gene calls are TRBV5-1 and TRBJ1-3; D possibly corresponds to TRBD1 (5 bases). Germline-derived CDR1 and CDR2 are SGHRS and YFSETQ. The CDR3 loop spans 16 amino acids. Trimming cost V 0 bases and J 0 bases, with 10 bases left between them. In DNA form, the CDR3 reads TGCGCCAGCAGCTTGGTGCCGGGGCGCTCTGGAAACACCATATATTTT. Translating gives CASSLVPGRSGNTIYF.

V usage is TRBV20-1 and J usage is TRBJ1-5, with 11 nucleotides matching TRBD1. Trimming at V came to 4 bases and at J to 4 bases, leaving 6 bases not matched to a gene. Germline V gene sequence: CDR1 DFQATT, CDR2 SNEGSKA (reference sequence). CDR3 size: 15 residues. The CDR3 DNA follows: TGCAGTGCTACCGGACAGGGGGCATGGAATCAGCCCCAGCATTTT. This gives the protein CSATGQGAWNQPQHF.

The CDR3 DNA reads as TGCGCCAGCCAATTGGGGGATGAAGCTTTCTTT. Translated: CASQLGDEAFF. V gene TRBV5-1 combines with J gene TRBJ1-1; a possible D gene is TRBD1 (5 bases). V was shortened by 7 bases and J by 7 bases, with 11 bases between the two germline ends. Germline V gene sequence: CDR1 SGHRS, CDR2 YFSETQ. This CDR3 has 11 residues.

This rearrangement joins TRBV5-1 to TRBJ2-7; TRBD1 aligns across 7 bases. The CDR3 is 14 amino acids. The J segment lost 2 bases and the V segment lost 3 bases, leaving 5 bases of the junction unmatched. The V gene's germline CDR1 is SGHRS and CDR2 YFSETQ. The CDR3 DNA reads TGCGCCAGCAGCTGGACAGGTCCTCCCTACGAGCAGTACTTC. Protein: CASSWTGPPYEQYF. Based on the CDR3 plus reference TRBV5-1 and TRBJ2-7, the full variable domain is KAGVTQTPRYLIKTRGQQVTLSCSPISGHRSVSWYQQTPGQGLQFLFEYFSETQRNKGNFPGRFSGRQFSNSRSEMNVSTLELGDSALYLCASSWTGPPYEQYFGPGTRLTVT.

This clonotype was found a few times. The V gene is TRBV7-9, the J gene TRBJ2-1, with 8 bases aligning to TRBD1. Germline CDR1 and CDR2: SEHNR and FQNEAQ (reference sequence). CDR3 length: 15 amino acids. The V segment lost 10 bases and the J segment 0 bases; nucleotides outside the gene matches: 8. Here the CDR3 DNA reads TGTGCCACCGAGACAGGGGATAGCTCCTACAATGAGCAGTTCTTC. This codes for CATETGDSSYNEQFF. Based on the CDR3 plus reference TRBV7-9 and TRBJ2-1, the full variable domain is DTGVSQNPRHKITKRGQNVTFRCDPISEHNRLYWYRQTLGQGPEFLTYFQNEAQLEKSRLLSDRFSAERPKGSFSTLEIQRTEQGDSAMYLCATETGDSSYNEQFFGPGTRLTVL.

This clonotype was picked up a small number of times. The V gene is TRBV18, the J gene TRBJ2-7, with D unclear. The CDR3 has 12 residues. The ends were cut back, 1 base at V and 5 bases at J, with 6 bases in the middle. Germline lookup yields CDR1 KGHSH and CDR2 LQKENI. CDR3 region: CASSPHRDEQYF. For the CDR3, the DNA is TGTGCCAGCTCACCACATCGGGACGAGCAGTACTTC.

This clonotype was counted once. This chain connects TRBV9 to TRBJ1-6, with 9 nucleotides matching TRBD1. Germline trimming cut 0 bases from V and 9 bases from J; bases unmatched to any gene: 4. Germline loops: CDR1 SGDLS, CDR2 YYNGEE. The CDR3 loop spans 15 amino acids. The CDR3 DNA sequence: TGTGCCAGCAGCGTAGAGGGGACAGGGTCTTCACCCCTCCACTTT. It codes for CASSVEGTGSSPLHF.

This clonotype was seen at least ten times. This chain joins TRBV27 and TRBJ2-1; D not certain. Per the germline V gene, CDR1 is MNHEY and CDR2 is SMNVEV (reference sequence). The CDR3 is made up of 11 amino acids. V lost 3 bases and J lost 5, with 2 bases in between. This CDR3 is CASSFHNEQFF. The CDR3 DNA is TGTGCCAGCAGTTTCCACAATGAGCAGTTCTTC.

This clonotype was observed many times. This chain uses TRBV12-3 or TRBV12-4 with TRBJ2-4; 10 positions agree with TRBD1. The V and J ends lost 5 bases and 11 bases, in that order; junction bases with no gene match: 18. This CDR3 is 17 amino acids long. CDR3 protein: CASSPRWGQGFHVVQYF. For the CDR3, the DNA is TGTGCCAGCAGTCCACGTTGGGGACAGGGGTTCCACGTGGTTCAGTACTTC.

The rearrangement joins TRBV29-1 to TRBJ1-1; D is ambiguous. The CDR3 extends over 15 amino acids. Trimming left V 3 bases short and J 0 bases short, with 14 bases between. Germline CDR1 reads SQVTM; CDR2 reads ANQGSEA. The CDR3 region is CSVDWGSGMNTEAFF. CDR3 nucleotides: TGCAGCGTTGATTGGGGATCTGGCATGAACACTGAAGCTTTCTTT.

The genes are TRBV5-1 and TRBJ2-2; no firm D call. The CDR3 consists of 17 residues. Germline V gives CDR1 SGHRS, CDR2 YFSETQ. The ends were cut back, 0 bases at V and 2 bases at J, with 14 bases in the middle. CDR3 bases: TGCGCCAGCAGCTTGGCCGTCGTCAGCCGCAACACCGGGGAGCTGTTTTTT. Its translation: CASSLAVVSRNTGELFF.

The chain has TRBV5-5 and TRBJ2-4, with TRBD1 matching over 9 bases. CDR1 SGHKS and CDR2 YYEKEE come from the germline V gene (reference sequence). Trimming at V came to 5 bases and at J to 9 bases, leaving 15 bases not matched to a gene. CDR3 length: 16 amino acids. The CDR3 region has the DNA TGTGCCAGCAGAGACCCCAGGACAGGGGCGAGGGGCATTCAGTACTTC. It yields the protein CASRDPRTGARGIQYF.

In its sample, this clonotype was seen a few times. The chain employs TRBV12-3 or TRBV12-4 and TRBJ1-2, with 8 nucleotides matching TRBD1. V lost 6 bases and J lost 4; bases outside the gene matches: 4. The CDR3 extends over 13 amino acids. The chain's CDR3 is CASSRGQGYGYTF. The CDR3 nucleotides are TGTGCCAGCAGCCGTGGACAGGGCTATGGCTACACCTTC.

This clonotype was counted a few times. CDR3 in amino acids: CASSLEQAVGYNEQFF. The CDR3 DNA follows: TGCGCCAGCAGCTTGGAACAGGCGGTCGGTTACAATGAGCAGTTCTTC. The chain combines TRBV5-1 with TRBJ2-1; weak D call: TRBD1 (5 bases). The CDR3 spans 16 residues. CDR1 and CDR2 (germline): SGHRS, YFSETQ. The V end was cut by 0 bases, the J end by 4 bases, with 14 bases between.

The chain carries TRBV24-1 and TRBJ1-2; unclear D gene. The V gene lost 6 bases and the J gene lost 4 bases, with 8 bases spanning the gap. Germline-derived CDR1 and CDR2 are KGHDR and SFDVKD. The CDR3 loop spans 12 amino acids. CDR3 nucleotides: TGTGCCACCAGTCAACGGAGCTATGGCTACACCTTC. Amino acids: CATSQRSYGYTF.

This clonotype has just a few counts. This rearrangement joins TRBV6-1 to TRBJ2-1; D might be TRBD1 or TRBD2, each matching 7 bases. Germline V gene lookup returns CDR1 MNHNS and CDR2 SASEGT. CDR3 size: 16 residues. Between the trimmed V and J ends, which lost 4 bases and 6 bases, there was a span of 19 bases. CDR3 nucleotides: TGTGCCAGCAGTGGCTCGCCAGGGGGAGGGGGCAATGAGCAGTTCTTC. It encodes CASSGSPGGGGNEQFF.